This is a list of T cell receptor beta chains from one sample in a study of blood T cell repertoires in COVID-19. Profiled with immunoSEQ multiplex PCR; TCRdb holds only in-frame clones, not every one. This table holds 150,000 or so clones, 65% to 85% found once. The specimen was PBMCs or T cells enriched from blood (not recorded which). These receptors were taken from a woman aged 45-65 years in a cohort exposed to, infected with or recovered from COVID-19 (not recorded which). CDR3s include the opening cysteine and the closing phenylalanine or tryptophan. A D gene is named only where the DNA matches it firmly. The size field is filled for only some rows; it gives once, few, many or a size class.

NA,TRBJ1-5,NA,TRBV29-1,TGCAGCGTTGAGGATACAGGGTCCCAGCATTTT,CSVEDTGSQHF
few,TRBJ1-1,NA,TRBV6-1,TGTGCCAGCAGTGATGAGGGACTCAAGAACACTGAAGCTTTCTTT,CASSDEGLKNTEAFF
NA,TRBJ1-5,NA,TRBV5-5,TGTGCCAGCAGCTTGGTCTCAGGGATTAATCAGCCCCAGCATTTT,CASSLVSGINQPQHF
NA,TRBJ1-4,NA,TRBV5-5,TGTGCCAGCAGCGAGGGATCTCATAATGAAAAACTGTTTTTT,CASSEGSHNEKLFF
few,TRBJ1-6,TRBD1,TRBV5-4,TGTGCCAGCAGCTTGGAAGGGGGCTATTCACCCCTCCACTTT,CASSLEGGYSPLHF
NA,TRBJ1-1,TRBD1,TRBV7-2,TGTGCCAGCAGTCCAGGGGGCAGGTTCACTGAAGCTTTCTTT,CASSPGGRFTEAFF
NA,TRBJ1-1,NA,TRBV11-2,TGTGCCAGCAGCGCGGGTGTTGAAGCTTTCTTT,CASSAGVEAFF
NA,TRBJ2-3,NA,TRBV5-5,TGTGCCAGCAGCCTACAGGGCGGTTCAGATACGCAGTATTTT,CASSLQGGSDTQYF
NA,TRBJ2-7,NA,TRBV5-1,TGCGCCAGCAGCCCTGGACTCAGCACCTACGAGCAGTACTTC,CASSPGLSTYEQYF
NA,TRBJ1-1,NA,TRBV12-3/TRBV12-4,TGTGCCAGCAACCTAAAGAACGAAGCTTTCTTT,CASNLKNEAFF
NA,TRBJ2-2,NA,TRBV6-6,TGTGCCAGCAGTTACTCGGTGGGGGGCACCGGGGAGCTGTTTTTT,CASSYSVGGTGELFF
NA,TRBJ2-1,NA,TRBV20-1,TGCAGTGCTAGTCCCCTAATGAGGTCGGGGTTAGGGCATAATGAGCAGTTCTTC,CSASPLMRSGLGHNEQFF
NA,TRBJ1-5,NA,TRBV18,TGTGCCAGCTCACCGAAGGGAGATAGCAATCAGCCCCAGCATTTT,CASSPKGDSNQPQHF
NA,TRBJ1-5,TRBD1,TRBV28,TGTGCCAGCAGTTTTTTCCCGGGACAGGGGATTAATCAGCCCCAGCATTTT,CASSFFPGQGINQPQHF
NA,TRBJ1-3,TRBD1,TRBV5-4,TGTGCCAGCAGCTTGACAGGGGGGTACTCTGGAAACACCATATATTTT,CASSLTGGYSGNTIYF
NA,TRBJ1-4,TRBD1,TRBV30,TGTGCCTGGACCTCCGGGACAGGGGTTGAAAAACTGTTTTTT,CAWTSGTGVEKLFF
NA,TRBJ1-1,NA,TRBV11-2,TGTGCCAGCAGCTTAGCACAGGGGAACACTGAAGCTTTCTTT,CASSLAQGNTEAFF
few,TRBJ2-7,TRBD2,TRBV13,TGTGCCAGCAGCTTAGGCCTCGTAGCGGGGGGCTACGAGCAGTACTTC,CASSLGLVAGGYEQYF
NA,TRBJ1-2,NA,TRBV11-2,TGTGCCAGCAGCTCCCGGGGTATCCGGGATAACTATGGCTACACCTTC,CASSSRGIRDNYGYTF
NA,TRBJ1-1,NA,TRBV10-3,TGTGCCATCAGAACAGGGTATCGGAACACTGAAGCTTTCTTT,CAIRTGYRNTEAFF
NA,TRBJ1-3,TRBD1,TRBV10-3,TGTGCCATACAGGGGGAGACTGGAAACACCATATATTTT,CAIQGETGNTIYF
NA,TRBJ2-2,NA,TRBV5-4,TGTGCCAGCAGCTTGGTCGGGGGATTGAACACCGGGGAGCTGTTTTTT,CASSLVGGLNTGELFF
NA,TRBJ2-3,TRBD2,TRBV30,TGTGCCTGGAGTCCTGGGCGGGGGGGCACAGATACGCAGTATTTT,CAWSPGRGGTDTQYF
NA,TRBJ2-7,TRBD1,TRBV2,TGTGCCAGCAAACCGGGACAGGCTACTTACGAGCAGTACTTC,CASKPGQATYEQYF
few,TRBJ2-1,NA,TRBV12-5,TGTGCTAGTGGTTTTCGTGGCGGGGTTGATGAGCAGTTCTTC,CASGFRGGVDEQFF
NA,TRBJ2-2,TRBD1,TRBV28,TGTGCCAGCAGAATCAAACAGGGGGGTAATACCGGGGAGCTGTTTTTT,CASRIKQGGNTGELFF
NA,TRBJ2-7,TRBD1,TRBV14,TGTGCCAGCAGCCAAGAGGCCTGGACAGGGTCCTACGAGCAGTACTTC,CASSQEAWTGSYEQYF
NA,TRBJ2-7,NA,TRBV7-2,TGTGCCAGCAGCTTAAGGGGGAATACAAGGCTAGGGGCCTACGAGCAGTACTTC,CASSLRGNTRLGAYEQYF
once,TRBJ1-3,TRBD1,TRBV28,TGTGCCAGCAGTTCGGGACAGGGGGCGCGTTATGGAAACACCATATATTTT,CASSSGQGARYGNTIYF
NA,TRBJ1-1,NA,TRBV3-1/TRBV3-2,TGTGCCAGCAGCCAAGAGGGCATCCTGAACACTGAAGCTTTCTTT,CASSQEGILNTEAFF
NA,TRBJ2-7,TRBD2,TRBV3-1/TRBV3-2,TGTGCCAGCAGCCTCCACAGCGGGAGAGGGATGGAGCAGTACTTC,CASSLHSGRGMEQYF
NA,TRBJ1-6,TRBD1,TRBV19,TGTGCCAGTAGGACCGGGACAGGTACCTCACCCCTCCACTTT,CASRTGTGTSPLHF
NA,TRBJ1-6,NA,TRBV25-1,TGTGCCAGCAGTGAATCTATCCCGGGGAATTCACCCCTCCACTTT,CASSESIPGNSPLHF
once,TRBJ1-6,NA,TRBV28,TGTGCCAGCAGACTCTCGGATTCACCCCTCCACTTT,CASRLSDSPLHF
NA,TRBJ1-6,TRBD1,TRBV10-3,TGTGCCATCAGTGAGTCATGGGACAGGGATAATTCACCCCTCCACTTT,CAISESWDRDNSPLHF
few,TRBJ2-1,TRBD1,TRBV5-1,TGCGCCAGCAGCTTGGCTTCGGGACAGGGTCGTACTGAGCAGTTCTTC,CASSLASGQGRTEQFF